Following are 21 T cell receptor beta chains from one sample sequenced in a study of blood T cell repertoires in COVID-19. The assay was immunoSEQ multiplex PCR, and TCRdb's table has in-frame clones only and misses some. The repertoire holds more than 200,000 clones, with just over 85% as singletons. The sequenced sample consisted of peripheral blood. The receptors derive from a man aged 80 or over with acute or convalescent COVID-19.

The chain employs TRBV28 and TRBJ1-5, with 8 bases matching TRBD1. The trim removed 5 bases at V and 7 bases at J, leaving 4 bases unmatched. The germline CDR1 and CDR2 sequences are MDHEN and SYDVKM. The CDR3 is 13 residues long. CDR3 region: CASSQGARQPQHF. Written as DNA, the CDR3 is TGTGCCAGCAGTCAGGGGGCACGGCAGCCCCAGCATTTT.

V usage is TRBV5-4 and J usage is TRBJ1-4, with 7 bases matching TRBD1. Losses at the gene ends were 4 bases for V and 1 base for J; bases not matched to a gene: 1. The CDR3 sequence is 14 residues long. Germline V CDR1 and CDR2: SGHNT, YYREEE (reference sequence). CDR3 region: CASSRDRTNEKLFF. The CDR3 bases are TGTGCCAGCAGCCGGGACAGAACTAATGAAAAACTGTTTTTT.

The CDR3 here is CASSPIAGTTYGDEQFF. For the CDR3, the DNA is TGCGCCAGCAGCCCAATAGCCGGGACTACCTACGGAGATGAGCAGTTCTTC. This chain connects TRBV5-1 to TRBJ2-1; 7 bases are a match to TRBD2. This CDR3 has 17 residues. Unmatched junction bases numbered 18, after V lost 4 bases and J lost 8 bases. CDR1 is SGHRS and CDR2 is YFSETQ in the germline V gene.

V is TRBV4-2 and J is TRBJ2-1, with 10 bases identical to TRBD2. Looked up from germline, CDR1 is LGHNA and CDR2 is YNFKEQ. Germline trimming cut 0 bases from V and 2 bases from J; bases unmatched to any gene: 7. The CDR3 spans 18 residues. The CDR3 loop reads CASSQDLLAGHTYNEQFF. CDR3 sequence (DNA): TGTGCCAGCAGCCAAGATCTACTAGCGGGGCACACCTACAATGAGCAGTTCTTC.

The chain has TRBV27 and TRBJ2-5; D ambiguous. Trimming removed 4 bases from V and 4 bases from J, with 10 bases in between. The CDR3 runs to 13 residues. Per the germline V gene, CDR1 is MNHEY and CDR2 is SMNVEV (reference sequence). For the CDR3, the DNA is TGTGCCAGCAGTTATACAGTCGTAGAGACCCAGTACTTC. It translates to CASSYTVVETQYF.

V usage is TRBV28 and J usage is TRBJ1-1, with D possibly being TRBD1 (5 bases). This CDR3 is 12 amino acids long. Between the trimmed V and J ends, which lost 4 bases and 4 bases, there was a span of 7 bases. CDR1 and CDR2 from the germline V gene are MDHEN and SYDVKM. The DNA for the CDR3 is TGTGCCAGCAGTTATAGGGGCACTGAAGCTTTCTTT. This sequence encodes CASSYRGTEAFF.

The sample holds one count of this clone. The rearrangement uses TRBV7-3 and TRBJ2-3; the match to TRBD1 covers 7 bases. The CDR3 runs 12 residues. Germline assignment: CDR1 SGHTA and CDR2 FQGTGA. V was pared by 9 bases and J by 5 bases, with 5 bases of the junction left unmatched. The CDR3 protein is CARQGDVDTQYF. CDR3 bases: TGTGCCAGGCAGGGGGATGTAGATACGCAGTATTTT. Variable domain in full (rest from reference TRBV7-3 and TRBJ2-3): GAGVSQTPSNKVTEKGKYVELRCDPISGHTALYWYRQSLGQGPEFLIYFQGTGAADDSGLPNDRFFAVRPEGSVSTLKIQRTERGDSAVYLCARQGDVDTQYFGPGTRLTVL.

This clone was found a few times. The chain carries TRBV5-1 and TRBJ2-2; 10 bases map to TRBD2. V shed 3 bases and J 2 bases; nucleotides not matched to a gene: 4. This CDR3 region has 16 residues. Looked up from germline, CDR1 is SGHRS and CDR2 is YFSETQ. CDR3 sequence: CASSYRTSGNTGELFF. CDR3 nucleotides: TGCGCCAGCAGCTACAGGACTAGCGGTAACACCGGGGAGCTGTTTTTT.

The rearrangement joins TRBV7-8 to TRBJ1-2; D is undetermined. The CDR3 has 12 amino acids. The germline CDR1 and CDR2 sequences are SGHVS and FQNEAQ. With 5 bases removed from V and 8 bases from J, the gap between germline ends came to 12 bases. The chain's CDR3 is CASSQSVDGYTF. CDR3 nucleotide sequence: TGTGCCAGCAGCCAGAGCGTTGACGGCTACACCTTC.

V and J are TRBV6-5 and TRBJ1-2; D remains ambiguous. Trimming left V 0 bases short and J 8 bases short, with 13 bases between. The germline gives CDR1 MNHEY, CDR2 SVGAGI. CDR3 length equals 14 residues. CDR3 nucleotides: TGTGCCAGCAGTTACTCAGCCCCTACGCGGGGCTACACCTTC. Amino acid sequence: CASSYSAPTRGYTF.

This chain uses TRBV15 with TRBJ2-1; 10 nucleotides agree with TRBD2. Losses at the gene ends were 0 bases for V and 7 bases for J; bases not matched to a gene: 9. The CDR3 extends over 17 amino acids. CDR1 is LNHNV and CDR2 is YYDKDF in the germline V gene (reference sequence). CDR3 protein: CATSRDRSAGLANEQFF. The CDR3 nucleotides read TGTGCCACCAGCAGAGATCGGTCTGCGGGACTAGCGAATGAGCAGTTCTTC.

The CDR3 reads CASSSYPGELFF. The CDR3 DNA is TGTGCCAGCAGTTCCTACCCCGGGGAGCTGTTTTTT. V usage is TRBV6-5 and J usage is TRBJ2-2; D gene uncertain. Germline CDR1 MNHEY, CDR2 SVGAGI. V shed 4 bases and J shed 6 bases, with 6 bases lying between them. This CDR3 comprises 12 residues.

This sequence joins TRBV5-3 and TRBJ2-7; D gene ambiguous. TRBV5-3 is labeled an ORF, and its function is uncertain. The V end lost 0 bases, the J end lost 5 bases, and 9 bases lay between the germline ends. The CDR3 runs to 13 residues. The CDR3 is CARSLAPVHEQYF. CDR3 sequence (DNA): TGTGCCAGAAGCTTGGCTCCCGTCCACGAGCAGTACTTC.

The rearrangement links TRBV18 to TRBJ2-3, with 7 bases that match TRBD2. The ends lost 2 bases at V and 5 bases at J; junction bases unmatched: 13. This CDR3 is 17 amino acids long. Germline CDR1 is KGHSH and CDR2 is LQKENI. CDR3 region: CASSPNTGGSTGDTQYF. The CDR3 bases are TGTGCCAGCTCACCAAATACTGGCGGGAGTACGGGAGATACGCAGTATTTT. Supplemented by reference TRBV18 and TRBJ2-3, the full variable domain reads NAGVMQNPRHLVRRRGQEARLRCSPMKGHSHVYWYRQLPEEGLKFMVYLQKENIIDESGMPKERFSAEFPKEGPSILRIQQVVRGDSAAYFCASSPNTGGSTGDTQYFGPGTRLTVL.

A single count supports this clone. The chain joins TRBV19 to TRBJ1-3, with D possibly matching TRBD1 (5 bases). Germline assignment: CDR1 LNHDA and CDR2 SQIVND (reference sequence). The CDR3 runs 14 residues. The V end lost 3 bases, the J end lost 3 bases, and 9 bases lay between the germline ends. CDR3 DNA sequence: TGTGCCAGTAGTATGACAGTAGGTGGAAACACCATATATTTT. Translated: CASSMTVGGNTIYF. Supplemented by reference TRBV19 and TRBJ1-3, the full variable domain reads DGGITQSPKYLFRKEGQNVTLSCEQNLNHDAMYWYRQDPGQGLRLIYYSQIVNDFQKGDIAEGYSVSREKKESFPLTVTSAQKNPTAFYLCASSMTVGGNTIYFGEGSWLTVV.

This clone was found a few times. This sequence joins TRBV29-1 and TRBJ1-1; 10 bases fit TRBD1. Germline V gives CDR1 SQVTM, CDR2 ANQGSEA. The CDR3 has 16 residues. The V and J ends lost 1 base and 2 bases, in that order; junction bases with no gene match: 7. The CDR3 loop reads CSVEAPTTGGNTEAFF. The CDR3 nucleotides are TGCAGCGTTGAAGCTCCCACGACAGGGGGCAACACTGAAGCTTTCTTT.

This chain connects TRBV7-2 to TRBJ2-5, with TRBD2 matching 13 bases. Germline V gives CDR1 SGHTA, CDR2 FQGNSA. The CDR3 contains 15 residues. The V gene end was trimmed by 5 bases and the J gene end by 6 bases; junction bases not matched to a gene: 6. CDR3 residues: CASSSRTSGSKTQYF. The CDR3 DNA reads TGTGCCAGCAGCAGCAGGACTAGCGGGAGCAAGACCCAGTACTTC. Complete variable domain (other parts from reference TRBV7-2 and TRBJ2-5): GAGVSQSPSNKVTEKGKDVELRCDPISGHTALYWYRQSLGQGLEFLIYFQGNSAPDKSGLPSDRFSAERTGGSVSTLTIQRTQQEDSAVYLCASSSRTSGSKTQYFGPGTRLLVL.

This chain joins TRBV2 and TRBJ1-1; maybe TRBD1 (5 bases). Trimming shortened V by 2 bases and J by 5 bases, and 12 bases separated the two germline ends. The CDR3 is made up of 14 amino acids. Germline lookup yields CDR1 SNHLY and CDR2 FYNNEI. In nucleotides, the CDR3 is TGTGCCAGCAGTGAACTTCGGGGGAGGACTGAAGCTTTCTTT. Translating gives CASSELRGRTEAFF.

The V gene is TRBV7-2, the J gene TRBJ2-2; maybe TRBD2 (5 bases). Germline assignment: CDR1 SGHTA and CDR2 FQGNSA. The CDR3 consists of 14 residues. V was shortened by 7 bases and J by 7 bases, with 16 bases between the two germline ends. The CDR3 DNA reads TGTGCCAGCACCTTTGCCCTTCGGGGCGGGGAGCTGTTTTTT. This gives the protein CASTFALRGGELFF.

The chain couples TRBV11-3 to TRBJ2-3, with 13 positions matching TRBD2. Germline CDR1 and CDR2: SGHNT and YENEEA. J lost 3 bases, V lost 5 bases, and 11 bases had no gene match. This CDR3 has 18 residues. The DNA for the CDR3 is TGTGCCAGCAGCCAAACTAGCGGGAGGGCCTCAGGGACAGATACGCAGTATTTT. This gives the protein CASSQTSGRASGTDTQYF.

The J gene is TRBJ2-1, the V gene TRBV7-2; 10 bases match TRBD2. The CDR3 runs 16 residues. Germline loops: CDR1 SGHTA, CDR2 FQGNSA. J lost 0 bases, V lost 6 bases, and 5 bases had no gene match. CDR3 sequence: CASRPLAGNSYNEQFF. The CDR3 DNA is TGTGCCAGCAGGCCACTAGCGGGAAACTCCTACAATGAGCAGTTCTTC.